The 25 T cell receptor beta chains reported below all come from one sample, sequenced in a study of cytomegalovirus exposure and HLA in healthy donors. The primer mix had 60 Vbeta and 13 Jbeta primers. The assay was immunoSEQ multiplex PCR, and TCRdb's table has in-frame clones only and misses some. The sample carries around 74,000 clones, 78% recorded once. The sequenced material came from PBMCs. The receptors were sampled from a man in his forties in good health and CMV-seronegative.

The chain recombines TRBV7-6 with TRBJ2-1; 10 bases are a match to TRBD2. CDR3 size: 15 residues. In germline, CDR1 is SGHVS, CDR2 FNYEAQ. Trimming at V came to 3 bases and at J to 4 bases, leaving 3 bases not matched to a gene. The CDR3 loop reads CASSFLAGVYNEQFF. CDR3 in DNA: TGTGCCAGCAGCTTCCTAGCGGGGGTTTACAATGAGCAGTTCTTC.

This clone was observed once. The CDR3 is CASSYPPGSMNTEAFF. The CDR3 nucleotides read TGTGCCAGCAGTTACCCCCCGGGGAGTATGAACACTGAAGCTTTCTTT. The chain links TRBV6-6 to TRBJ1-1; D unresolved. The V gene's germline CDR1 is MNHNY and CDR2 SVGAGI (reference sequence). The CDR3 is made up of 16 amino acids. V was pared by 2 bases and J by 0 bases, with 13 bases between.

This clone was counted between two and nine times. The genes are TRBV5-1 and TRBJ1-5, with TRBD1 matching 7 bases. Per the germline V gene, CDR1 is SGHRS and CDR2 is YFSETQ. V was clipped by 2 bases and J by 5 bases; unmatched bases: 7. This CDR3 is 15 amino acids long. The CDR3 bases are TGCGCCAGCAGCTTACTTACAGGGGCCGATCAGCCCCAGCATTTT. Amino acids: CASSLLTGADQPQHF. Combining the CDR3 with reference TRBV5-1 and TRBJ1-5 gives the whole variable domain KAGVTQTPRYLIKTRGQQVTLSCSPISGHRSVSWYQQTPGQGLQFLFEYFSETQRNKGNFPGRFSGRQFSNSRSEMNVSTLELGDSALYLCASSLLTGADQPQHFGDGTRLSIL.

This clone was picked up a small number of times. This rearrangement joins TRBV4-1 to TRBJ1-1, with 9 bases aligning to TRBD1. Germline V gene data show CDR1 as MGHRA and CDR2 as YSYEKL. This CDR3 contains 11 residues. V gave up 3 bases and J gave up 14 bases; unmatched junction bases: 4. The CDR3 DNA reads TGCGCCAGCAGCCAGGGGACAGGGCACTTCTTT. This translates into CASSQGTGHFF.

The chain couples TRBV6-5 to TRBJ1-6; maybe TRBD1 (5 bases). The CDR3 is made up of 13 amino acids. Trimming removed 8 bases at V and 9 bases at J, with 14 bases between. Germline V lookup: CDR1 MNHEY, CDR2 SVGAGI. CDR3 nucleotide sequence: TGTGCCAGCTGTAGCAGGGAGGGTTCACCCCTCCACTTT. This encodes CASCSREGSPLHF.

J is TRBJ2-2 and V is TRBV10-3; TRBD2 aligns across 7 bases. The V segment lost 1 base and the J segment 3 bases; nucleotides outside the gene matches: 5. The CDR3 is 16 amino acids. CDR1 ENHRY and CDR2 SYGVKD come from the germline V gene. CDR3 in DNA: TGTGCCATCAGTGAGTGGACTAGAAGGGACACCGGGGAGCTGTTTTTT. Translation: CAISEWTRRDTGELFF.

This clone came up a few times. The V call is TRBV25-1, the J call TRBJ1-1; 11 bases agree with TRBD1. The CDR3 totals 18 residues. V trimming: 1 base; J trimming: 2 bases; junction bases outside the gene matches: 9. CDR1 and CDR2 from the germline V gene are MGHDK and SYGVNS. CDR3 region: CASSESSRTGGINTEAFF. As DNA, the CDR3 is TGTGCCAGCAGTGAATCCTCGAGGACAGGGGGCATAAACACTGAAGCTTTCTTT.

The V call is TRBV5-1, the J call TRBJ1-2, with TRBD1 matching 9 bases. Germline V gene lookup returns CDR1 SGHRS and CDR2 YFSETQ. The CDR3 loop spans 13 amino acids. With 4 bases clipped from V and 8 bases from J, the junction kept 6 bases outside the gene matches. CDR3 in DNA: TGCGCCAGCAGCCGGGACAGGGCGGAAGGCTACACCTTC. Translation: CASSRDRAEGYTF.

The chain recombines TRBV2 with TRBJ2-1, with TRBD1 identical over 8 bases. V lost 4 bases, J lost 12 bases, and 8 bases stayed unmatched. This CDR3 is built from 13 residues. Germline lookup yields CDR1 SNHLY and CDR2 FYNNEI. The CDR3 region has the DNA TGTGCCAGCAGTGGGTCTAGGACAGGGTGGCAGTTCTTC. Translation gives CASSGSRTGWQFF.

In this sample, this clone turned up a few times. The genes are TRBV5-1 and TRBJ1-1, with D perhaps matching TRBD1 (5 bases). This CDR3 comprises 16 residues. CDR1 and CDR2 (germline): SGHRS, YFSETQ. V lost 2 bases, J lost 1 base, and 15 bases lay in between. The CDR3 coding sequence is TGCGCCAGCAGCTTATTGGTATCGGGGGAGAACACTGAAGCTTTCTTT. This encodes CASSLLVSGENTEAFF. Full variable domain (rest looked up from reference TRBV5-1 and TRBJ1-1): KAGVTQTPRYLIKTRGQQVTLSCSPISGHRSVSWYQQTPGQGLQFLFEYFSETQRNKGNFPGRFSGRQFSNSRSEMNVSTLELGDSALYLCASSLLVSGENTEAFFGQGTRLTVV.

V gene TRBV5-1 combines with J gene TRBJ1-2, with D possibly TRBD1 on 5 matching bases. The V and J ends lost 4 bases and 2 bases respectively, with 12 bases between them. Germline assignment: CDR1 SGHRS and CDR2 YFSETQ. This CDR3 has 14 amino acids. CDR3 nucleotide sequence: TGCGCCAGCAGCGACAGTGCTAGGAACTATGGCTACACCTTC. Translated: CASSDSARNYGYTF.

V usage is TRBV5-4 and J usage is TRBJ2-7; D perhaps matches TRBD1 (5 bases). Trimming removed 10 bases from V and 5 bases from J, with 13 bases in between. The CDR3 length is 11 residues. Germline V gene sequence: CDR1 SGHNT, CDR2 YYREEE (reference sequence). Here the CDR3 DNA reads TGTGCCCAGCCATGGGGCGACGAGCAGTACTTC. It codes for CAQPWGDEQYF.

Comments on this clone: The same CDR3 arises from other DNA sequences in this sample as well. The V gene is TRBV27, the J gene TRBJ1-4, with D perhaps TRBD1 (6 bases). V was cut by 6 bases and J by 0 bases, with 8 bases left in between. Germline CDR1 MNHEY, CDR2 SMNVEV (reference sequence). The CDR3 has 14 residues. Written as DNA, the CDR3 is TGTGCCAGCAGCAGACAGGCAACTAATGAAAAACTGTTTTTT. This gives the protein CASSRQATNEKLFF.

J is TRBJ2-2 and V is TRBV7-3; D is perhaps TRBD1 (6 bases). This CDR3 spans 17 amino acids. V was shortened by 0 bases and J by 9 bases, with 20 bases between the two germline ends. Germline lookup yields CDR1 SGHTA and CDR2 FQGTGA. The CDR3 loop is CASSLTAGETRGRELFF. The CDR3 DNA follows: TGTGCCAGCAGCTTAACGGCAGGGGAGACCAGGGGCCGGGAGCTGTTTTTT.

This chain joins TRBV7-8 and TRBJ2-3, with 9 bases aligning to TRBD2. This CDR3 is 15 amino acids long. V lost 5 bases to trimming and J lost 1 base; unmatched junction nucleotides: 4. Germline V gene lookup returns CDR1 SGHVS and CDR2 FQNEAQ. The CDR3 reads CASSPRTSGTDTQYF. As DNA, the CDR3 is TGTGCCAGCAGCCCGAGGACTAGCGGCACAGATACGCAGTATTTT.

CDR3 residues: CASSVAVGELLGSPLHF. In DNA, the CDR3 is TGTGCCAGCAGCGTAGCGGTGGGAGAGCTCCTGGGATCACCCCTCCACTTT. The V and J genes are TRBV9 and TRBJ1-6; D is ambiguous. This CDR3 is 17 amino acids long. Per germline, CDR1 SGDLS and CDR2 YYNGEE. V lost 0 bases and J lost 10, with 20 bases in between.

The rearrangement uses TRBV29-1 and TRBJ1-1; maybe TRBD1 (5 bases). Per germline, CDR1 SQVTM and CDR2 ANQGSEA. This CDR3 comprises 15 residues. V was cut by 7 bases and J by 11 bases, with 29 bases left in between. CDR3 bases: TGCAGCGGGCTCGGTAGTCAGTCGGCAGGGTTCGGGGCTTTCTTT. It translates to CSGLGSQSAGFGAFF.

CDR3 DNA: TGTGCCAGCAGCCGGCGGACAGGGGGGGTTTACGAGCAGTACTTC. This encodes CASSRRTGGVYEQYF. The J gene is TRBJ2-7, the V gene TRBV6-6; TRBD1 matches at 10 bases. The V gene's germline CDR1 is MNHNY and CDR2 SVGAGI (reference sequence). V lost 6 bases and J lost 4; bases outside the gene matches: 9. The CDR3 length is 15 residues.

The chain joins TRBV7-6 to TRBJ2-5, with D perhaps matching TRBD1 (6 bases). The J call may be wrong; the DNA end is better matched by TRBJ2-7. CDR3 length: 13 amino acids. Germline values: CDR1 SGHVS, CDR2 FNYEAQ. This chain's CDR3 is CASSPGVRHEQYF. The CDR3, as DNA: TGTGCCAGCAGTCCAGGGGTGAGGCACGAGCAGTACTTC.

The J gene is TRBJ1-4, the V gene TRBV29-1, with no clear D. V was clipped by 0 bases and J by 4 bases, with 9 bases between them. CDR3 length: 14 amino acids. Germline V gene sequence: CDR1 SQVTM, CDR2 ANQGSEA. The CDR3 nucleotides read TGCAGCGTTGAAGATCAGCGGGATAATGAAAAACTGTTTTTT. This codes for CSVEDQRDNEKLFF.

This chain links TRBV5-1 with TRBJ1-1; D unclear. Germline lookup yields CDR1 SGHRS and CDR2 YFSETQ. The CDR3 length is 13 residues. Trimming cost V 5 bases and J 2 bases, with 10 bases left between them. CDR3 sequence (DNA): TGCGCCAGCAGTTCTTACAGAAACACTGAAGCTTTCTTT. Protein product: CASSSYRNTEAFF. Based on the CDR3 plus reference TRBV5-1 and TRBJ1-1, the full variable domain is KAGVTQTPRYLIKTRGQQVTLSCSPISGHRSVSWYQQTPGQGLQFLFEYFSETQRNKGNFPGRFSGRQFSNSRSEMNVSTLELGDSALYLCASSSYRNTEAFFGQGTRLTVV.

The chain links TRBV19 to TRBJ1-1; perhaps TRBD1 as D (5 bases). Germline CDR1 and CDR2: LNHDA and SQIVND (reference sequence). The CDR3 has 14 amino acids. Trimming removed 5 bases from V and 4 bases from J, with 14 bases in between. The CDR3 nucleotides are TGTGCCAGTAGTCAGCAGGGCGTCGTCACTGAAGCTTTCTTT. The encoded protein is CASSQQGVVTEAFF.

V gene TRBV2 combines with J gene TRBJ1-5; possibly TRBD1 for D (6 bases). Germline CDR1 reads SNHLY; CDR2 reads FYNNEI. The CDR3 has 14 amino acids. The germline V and J ends were trimmed by 8 bases and 5 bases, with 16 bases remaining between them. CDR3 DNA: TGTGCCAGCCTTAGCTCTGAGGGGGATCAGCCCCAGCATTTT. Translated, it gives CASLSSEGDQPQHF.

The chain links TRBV6-5 to TRBJ1-6, with 9 nucleotides matching TRBD1. This CDR3 has 15 amino acids. The ends lost 5 bases at V and 7 bases at J; junction bases unmatched: 6. CDR1 and CDR2 (germline): MNHEY, SVGAGI. The DNA for the CDR3 is TGTGCCAGCAGTCCCCGGGACAGGGACAATTCACCCCTCCACTTT. Translated: CASSPRDRDNSPLHF.

The rearrangement links TRBV28 to TRBJ1-2; 7 positions agree with TRBD1. This CDR3 has 13 residues. The germline V gene has CDR1 MDHEN and CDR2 SYDVKM. Trimming at V came to 5 bases and at J to 4 bases, leaving 4 bases not matched to a gene. DNA of the CDR3: TGTGCCAGCAGTGAACAGGGGTCCTATGGCTACACCTTC. It translates to CASSEQGSYGYTF.